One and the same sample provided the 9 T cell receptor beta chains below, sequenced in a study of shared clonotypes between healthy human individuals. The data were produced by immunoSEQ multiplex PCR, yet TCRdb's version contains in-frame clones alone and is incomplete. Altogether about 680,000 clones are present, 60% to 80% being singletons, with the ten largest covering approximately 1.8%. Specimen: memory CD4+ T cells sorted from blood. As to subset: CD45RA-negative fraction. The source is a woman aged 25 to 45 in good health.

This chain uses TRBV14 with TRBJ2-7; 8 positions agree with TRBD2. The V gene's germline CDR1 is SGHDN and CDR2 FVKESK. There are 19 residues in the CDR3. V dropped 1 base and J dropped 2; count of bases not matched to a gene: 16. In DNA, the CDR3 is TGTGCCAGCAGCCAAGGCCGGGAGGGATGGGACGTCCGCACCTACGAGCAGTACTTC. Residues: CASSQGREGWDVRTYEQYF. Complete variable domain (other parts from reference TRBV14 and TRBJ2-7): EAGVTQFPSHSVIEKGQTVTLRCDPISGHDNLYWYRRVMGKEIKFLLHFVKESKQDESGMPNNRFLAERTGGTYSTLKVQPAELEDSGVYFCASSQGREGWDVRTYEQYFGPGTRLTVT.

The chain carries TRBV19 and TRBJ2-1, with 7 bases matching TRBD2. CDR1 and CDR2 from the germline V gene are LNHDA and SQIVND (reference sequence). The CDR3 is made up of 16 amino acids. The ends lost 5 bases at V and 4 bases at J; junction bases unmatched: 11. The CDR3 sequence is CASSFRGGRAYNEQFF. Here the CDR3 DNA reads TGTGCCAGTAGTTTCCGTGGCGGGAGAGCGTACAATGAGCAGTTCTTC.

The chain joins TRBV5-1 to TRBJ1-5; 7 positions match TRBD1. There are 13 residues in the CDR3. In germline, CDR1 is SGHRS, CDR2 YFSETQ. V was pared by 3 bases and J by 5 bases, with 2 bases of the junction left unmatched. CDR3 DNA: TGCGCCAGCAGCTCCACAGGGGATCAGCCCCAGCATTTT. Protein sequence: CASSSTGDQPQHF.

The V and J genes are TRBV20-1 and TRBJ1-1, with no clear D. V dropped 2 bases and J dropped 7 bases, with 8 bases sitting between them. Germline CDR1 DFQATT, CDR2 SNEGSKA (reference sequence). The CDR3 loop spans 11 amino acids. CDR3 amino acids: CSARSGYEAFF. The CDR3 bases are TGCAGTGCTAGATCCGGATATGAAGCTTTCTTT.

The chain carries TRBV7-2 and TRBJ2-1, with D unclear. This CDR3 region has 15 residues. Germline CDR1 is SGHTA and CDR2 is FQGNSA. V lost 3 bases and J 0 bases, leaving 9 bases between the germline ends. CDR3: CASSFIKSSYNEQFF. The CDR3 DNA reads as TGTGCCAGCAGCTTTATCAAGAGCTCCTACAATGAGCAGTTCTTC. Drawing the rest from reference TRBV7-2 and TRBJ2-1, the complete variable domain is GAGVSQSPSNKVTEKGKDVELRCDPISGHTALYWYRQSLGQGLEFLIYFQGNSAPDKSGLPSDRFSAERTGGSVSTLTIQRTQQEDSAVYLCASSFIKSSYNEQFFGPGTRLTVL.

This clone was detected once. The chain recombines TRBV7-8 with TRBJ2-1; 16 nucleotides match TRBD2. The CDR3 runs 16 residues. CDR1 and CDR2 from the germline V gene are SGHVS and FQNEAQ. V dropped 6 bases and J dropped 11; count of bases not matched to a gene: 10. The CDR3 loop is CASSATGTSGRVQQFF. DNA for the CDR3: TGTGCCAGCAGTGCGACCGGGACTAGCGGGAGGGTCCAGCAGTTCTTC.

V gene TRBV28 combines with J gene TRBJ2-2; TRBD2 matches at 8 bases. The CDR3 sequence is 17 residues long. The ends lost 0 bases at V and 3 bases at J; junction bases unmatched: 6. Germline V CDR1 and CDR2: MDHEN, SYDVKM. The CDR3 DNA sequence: TGTGCCAGCAGTTTATGGCTCCGACTAGCGCACACCGGGGAGCTGTTTTTT. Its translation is CASSLWLRLAHTGELFF.

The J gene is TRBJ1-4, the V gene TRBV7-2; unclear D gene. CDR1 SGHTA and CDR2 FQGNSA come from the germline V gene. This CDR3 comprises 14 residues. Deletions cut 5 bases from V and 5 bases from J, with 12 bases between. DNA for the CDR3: TGTGCCAGCAGCCTAGGGCGACCGAATGAAAAACTGTTTTTT. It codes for CASSLGRPNEKLFF.

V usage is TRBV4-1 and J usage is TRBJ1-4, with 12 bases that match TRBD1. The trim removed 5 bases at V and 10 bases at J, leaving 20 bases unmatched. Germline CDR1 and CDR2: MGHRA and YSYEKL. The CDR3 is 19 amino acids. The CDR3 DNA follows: TGCGCCAGCAGCAAGACCGCGGGACAGGGGGCCCTTTATTCTGGAAAACTGTTTTTT. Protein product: CASSKTAGQGALYSGKLFF.